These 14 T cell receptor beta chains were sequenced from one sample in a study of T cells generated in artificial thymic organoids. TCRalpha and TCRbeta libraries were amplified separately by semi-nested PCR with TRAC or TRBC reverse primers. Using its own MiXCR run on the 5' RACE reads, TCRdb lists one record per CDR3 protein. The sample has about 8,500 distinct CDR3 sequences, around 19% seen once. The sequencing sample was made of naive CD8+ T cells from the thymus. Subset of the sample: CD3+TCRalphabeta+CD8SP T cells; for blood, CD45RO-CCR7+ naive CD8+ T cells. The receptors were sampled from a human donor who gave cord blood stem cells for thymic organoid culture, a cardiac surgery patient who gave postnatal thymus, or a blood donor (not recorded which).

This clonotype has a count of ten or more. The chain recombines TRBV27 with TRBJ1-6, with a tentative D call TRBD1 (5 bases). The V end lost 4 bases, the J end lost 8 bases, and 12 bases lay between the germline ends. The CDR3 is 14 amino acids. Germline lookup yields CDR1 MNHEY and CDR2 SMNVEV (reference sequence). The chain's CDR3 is CASSWGGGDSPLHF. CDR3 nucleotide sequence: TGTGCCAGCAGTTGGGGGGGGGGGGATTCACCCCTCCACTTT.

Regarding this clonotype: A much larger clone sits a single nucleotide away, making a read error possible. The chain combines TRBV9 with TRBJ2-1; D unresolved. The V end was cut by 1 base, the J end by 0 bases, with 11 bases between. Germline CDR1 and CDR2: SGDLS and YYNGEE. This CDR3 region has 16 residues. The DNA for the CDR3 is TGTGCCAGCAGCGTATATATGGTAAGCTCCTACAATGAGCAGTTCTTC. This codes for CASSVYMVSSYNEQFF.

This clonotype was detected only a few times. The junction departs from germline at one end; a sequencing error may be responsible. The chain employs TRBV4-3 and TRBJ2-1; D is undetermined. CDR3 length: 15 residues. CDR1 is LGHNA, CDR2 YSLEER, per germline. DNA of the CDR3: TGCGTCAGCAGCCAAGTCGGGCCCGAGGTAAATGAGCAGTTCTTC. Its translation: CVSSQVGPEVNEQFF.

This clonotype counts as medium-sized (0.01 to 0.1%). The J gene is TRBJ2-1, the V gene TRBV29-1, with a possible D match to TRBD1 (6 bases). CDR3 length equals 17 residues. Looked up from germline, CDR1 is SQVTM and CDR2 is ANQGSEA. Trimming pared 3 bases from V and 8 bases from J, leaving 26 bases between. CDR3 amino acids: CSVDGLWVQGLYDEQFF. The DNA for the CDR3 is TGCAGCGTTGATGGACTGTGGGTACAGGGCTTGTACGATGAGCAGTTCTTC.

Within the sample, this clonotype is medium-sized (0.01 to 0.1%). CDR3 nucleotides: TGTGCCAGCAACGGCAGGGGGCGTCCAGGGGAGCTGTTTTTT. This codes for CASNGRGRPGELFF. The genes are TRBV28 and TRBJ2-2; 8 positions agree with TRBD1. CDR1 and CDR2 (germline): MDHEN, SYDVKM. The CDR3 has 14 residues. Trimming removed 7 bases from V and 8 bases from J; junction bases left unmatched: 9.

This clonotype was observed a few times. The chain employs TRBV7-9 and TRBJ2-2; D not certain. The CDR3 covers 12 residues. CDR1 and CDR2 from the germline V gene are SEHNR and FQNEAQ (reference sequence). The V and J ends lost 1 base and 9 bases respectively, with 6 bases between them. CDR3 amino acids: CASSLEPRELFF. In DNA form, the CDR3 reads TGTGCCAGCAGCTTAGAACCCAGGGAGCTGTTTTTT. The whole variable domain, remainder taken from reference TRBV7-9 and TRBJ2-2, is DTGVSQNPRHKITKRGQNVTFRCDPISEHNRLYWYRQTLGQGPEFLTYFQNEAQLEKSRLLSDRFSAERPKGSFSTLEIQRTEQGDSAMYLCASSLEPRELFFGEGSRLTVL.

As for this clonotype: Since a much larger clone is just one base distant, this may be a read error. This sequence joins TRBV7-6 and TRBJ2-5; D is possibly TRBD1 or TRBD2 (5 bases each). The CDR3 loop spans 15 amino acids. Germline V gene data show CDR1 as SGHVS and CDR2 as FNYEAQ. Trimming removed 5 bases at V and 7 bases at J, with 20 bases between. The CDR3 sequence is CASSAGRGYLGTQYF. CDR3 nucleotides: TGTGCCAGCAGCGCTGGACGGGGCTACCTGGGGACCCAGTACTTC.

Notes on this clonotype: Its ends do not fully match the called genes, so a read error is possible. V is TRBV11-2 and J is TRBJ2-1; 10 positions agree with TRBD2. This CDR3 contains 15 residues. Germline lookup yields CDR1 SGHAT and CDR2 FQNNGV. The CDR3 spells CASNLGGTSVHEQFF. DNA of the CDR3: TGTGCCAGCAACTTAGGAGGGACTAGCGTCCATGAGCAGTTCTTC.

In nucleotides, the CDR3 is TGTGCCAGCAGTTCCATAGCGGGGGGGCCGGTTGAGACCCAGTACTTC. This gives the protein CASSSIAGGPVETQYF. V gene TRBV6-5 combines with J gene TRBJ2-5; 11 bases are a match to TRBD2. This CDR3 comprises 16 residues. Germline assignment: CDR1 MNHEY and CDR2 SVGAGI. The J segment lost 5 bases and the V segment lost 4 bases, leaving 9 bases of the junction unmatched.

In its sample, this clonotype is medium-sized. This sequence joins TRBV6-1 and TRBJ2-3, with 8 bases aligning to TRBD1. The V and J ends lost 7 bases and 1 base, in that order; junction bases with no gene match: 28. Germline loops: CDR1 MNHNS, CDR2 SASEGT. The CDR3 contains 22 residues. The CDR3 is CASTPGQGTWSGALLGTDTQYF. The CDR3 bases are TGTGCCAGCACCCCCGGACAGGGAACATGGTCCGGAGCACTTCTGGGCACAGATACGCAGTATTTT.

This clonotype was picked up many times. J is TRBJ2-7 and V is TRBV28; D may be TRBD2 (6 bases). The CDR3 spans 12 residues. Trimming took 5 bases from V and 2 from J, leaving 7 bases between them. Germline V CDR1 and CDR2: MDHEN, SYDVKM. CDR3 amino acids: CASSRLAYEQYF. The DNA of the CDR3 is TGTGCCAGCAGTCGACTAGCCTACGAGCAGTACTTC.

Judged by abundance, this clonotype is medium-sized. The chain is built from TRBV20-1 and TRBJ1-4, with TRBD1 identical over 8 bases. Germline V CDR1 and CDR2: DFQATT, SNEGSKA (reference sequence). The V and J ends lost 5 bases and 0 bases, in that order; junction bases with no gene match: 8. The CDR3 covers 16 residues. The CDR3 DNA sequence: TGCAGTGCTGCGGACAGGGTCAGTGCAACTAATGAAAAACTGTTTTTT. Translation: CSAADRVSATNEKLFF.

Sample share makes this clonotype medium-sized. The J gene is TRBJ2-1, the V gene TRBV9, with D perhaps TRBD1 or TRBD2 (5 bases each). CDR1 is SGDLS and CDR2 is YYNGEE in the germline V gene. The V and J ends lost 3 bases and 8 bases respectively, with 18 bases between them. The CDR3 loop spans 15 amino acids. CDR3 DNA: TGTGCCAGCAGCGACCGGGACGATATTCTACATGAGCAGTTCTTC. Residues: CASSDRDDILHEQFF.

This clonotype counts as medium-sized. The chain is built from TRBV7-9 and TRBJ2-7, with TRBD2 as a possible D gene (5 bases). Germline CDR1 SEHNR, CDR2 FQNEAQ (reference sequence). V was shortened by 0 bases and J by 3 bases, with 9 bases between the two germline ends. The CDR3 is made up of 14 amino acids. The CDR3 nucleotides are TGTGCCAGCAGCTTAGCGGGAGTTTTCTACGAGCAGTACTTC. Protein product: CASSLAGVFYEQYF.